These 18 T cell receptor beta chains were all obtained from the same sample, sequenced in a study of T cell repertoires in cytomegalovirus infection. In TCRdb, the reads were re-called with MiXCR into one record per CDR3 protein. The data contain tens of thousands of distinct CDR3 sequences, over 3.5% of them singletons. The sample was PBMCs. These receptors all stem from a human donor in good health (CMV status not recorded). Some clones in this sample may be carry-over from other donors' samples.

This clonotype was seen many times. The chain carries TRBV20-1 and TRBJ2-1, with D uncertain. V lost 7 bases, J lost 6 bases, and 13 bases lay in between. The germline CDR1 and CDR2 sequences are DFQATT and SNEGSKA (reference sequence). The CDR3 totals 12 residues. The CDR3 here is CSVLDRANEQFF. The CDR3 bases are TGCAGTGTTTTGGACCGGGCCAATGAGCAGTTCTTC.

This clonotype has at least ten counts. The V and J genes are TRBV28 and TRBJ2-7, with TRBD2 identical over 7 bases. Trimming removed 3 bases from V and 3 bases from J; junction bases left unmatched: 8. The CDR3 runs 15 residues. Germline-derived CDR1 and CDR2 are MDHEN and SYDVKM. DNA of the CDR3: TGTGCCAGCAGTTTTGGACTAGACTCCTACTACGAGCAGTACTTC. Translated, it gives CASSFGLDSYYEQYF. Full variable domain (rest looked up from reference TRBV28 and TRBJ2-7): DVKVTQSSRYLVKRTGEKVFLECVQDMDHENMFWYRQDPGLGLRLIYFSYDVKMKEKGDIPEGYSVSREKKERFSLILESASTNQTSMYLCASSFGLDSYYEQYFGPGTRLTVT.

This clonotype was observed at least ten times. The V call is TRBV11-3, the J call TRBJ2-2; D not resolved. This CDR3 has 12 residues. Trimming pared 3 bases from V and 3 bases from J, leaving 2 bases between. Germline V gene data show CDR1 as SGHNT and CDR2 as YENEEA. The CDR3, as DNA: TGTGCCAGCAGCTTCGACACCGGGGAGCTGTTTTTT. Protein sequence: CASSFDTGELFF.

This clonotype was detected ten times or more. The J gene is TRBJ2-7, the V gene TRBV11-2, with D perhaps matching TRBD1 (5 bases). The CDR3 contains 14 residues. V was pared by 2 bases and J by 3 bases, with 11 bases between. Looked up from germline, CDR1 is SGHAT and CDR2 is FQNNGV. CDR3 residues: CASSLPGRVYEQYF. The CDR3 DNA is TGTGCCAGCAGCTTACCCGGCAGGGTCTACGAGCAGTACTTC.

This clonotype was seen repeatedly, ten times or more. This chain uses TRBV19 with TRBJ2-6; no reliable D call. Between the trimmed V and J ends, which lost 7 bases and 0 bases, there was a span of 10 bases. The CDR3 consists of 15 residues. The V gene's germline CDR1 is LNHDA and CDR2 SQIVND (reference sequence). CDR3: CASIGHSSGANVLTF. The CDR3 region has the DNA TGTGCCAGTATTGGCCACTCCTCTGGGGCCAACGTCCTGACTTTC.

This clonotype came up many times. V gene TRBV20-1 combines with J gene TRBJ2-3, with a tentative D call TRBD2 (6 bases). The CDR3 loop spans 12 amino acids. V was trimmed by 5 bases and J by 5 bases, leaving 11 bases between them. The germline gives CDR1 DFQATT, CDR2 SNEGSKA (reference sequence). The CDR3 reads CSASEGQDTQYF. As DNA, the CDR3 is TGCAGTGCTTCGGAGGGTCAAGATACGCAGTATTTT.

The V gene is TRBV7-9, the J gene TRBJ1-6, with D hard to call. The CDR3 contains 14 residues. V was clipped by 5 bases and J by 2 bases, with 7 bases between them. The germline V gene has CDR1 SEHNR and CDR2 FQNEAQ (reference sequence). The DNA for the CDR3 is TGTGCCAGCAGCGAGGACCCCTATAATTCACCCCTCCACTTT. Encoded protein: CASSEDPYNSPLHF.

This clonotype was recorded many times. The chain recombines TRBV7-2 with TRBJ2-5; tentatively, D is TRBD2 (7 bases). This CDR3 region has 14 residues. The V end lost 5 bases, the J end lost 4 bases, and 14 bases lay between the germline ends. Germline CDR1 and CDR2: SGHTA and FQGNSA. The CDR3 coding sequence is TGTGCCAGCAGCCCCGGGGGGCGGGGAGAGACCCAGTACTTC. Translating it yields CASSPGGRGETQYF.

The rearrangement links TRBV19 to TRBJ1-6; TRBD1 might be the D (6 bases). V lost 8 bases, J lost 9 bases, and 20 bases lay in between. CDR3 length equals 15 residues. The germline gives CDR1 LNHDA, CDR2 SQIVND (reference sequence). The DNA for the CDR3 is TGTGCCAGTTCTCCTCGGACAGCCCAGACTTCACCCCTCCACTTT. Its protein product is CASSPRTAQTSPLHF. Full variable domain (missing parts from reference TRBV19 and TRBJ1-6): DGGITQSPKYLFRKEGQNVTLSCEQNLNHDAMYWYRQDPGQGLRLIYYSQIVNDFQKGDIAEGYSVSREKKESFPLTVTSAQKNPTAFYLCASSPRTAQTSPLHFGNGTRLTVT.

In its sample, this clonotype is medium-sized. V usage is TRBV27 and J usage is TRBJ2-7; 7 nucleotides match TRBD1. The CDR3 is made up of 14 amino acids. Germline CDR1 MNHEY, CDR2 SMNVEV (reference sequence). With 5 bases clipped from V and 3 bases from J, the junction kept 7 bases outside the gene matches. CDR3 in DNA: TGTGCCAGCAGTATACAGGGGTCCAACTACGAGCAGTACTTC. Translation gives CASSIQGSNYEQYF.

The CDR3, as DNA: TGTGCCAGCAGTTTATTACGTTCTGGGGCTGGTATGGAGACCCAGTACTTC. It encodes CASSLLRSGAGMETQYF. The genes are TRBV28 and TRBJ2-5; possibly TRBD1 for D (5 bases). The V end was cut by 1 base, the J end by 5 bases, with 20 bases between. Germline assignment: CDR1 MDHEN and CDR2 SYDVKM. The CDR3 is 17 amino acids.

This clonotype came up many times. The chain uses TRBV7-2 and TRBJ1-4, with no clear D. The length of the CDR3 is 16 residues. Germline values: CDR1 SGHTA, CDR2 FQGNSA. The V end was cut by 6 bases, the J end by 4 bases, with 18 bases between. In nucleotides, the CDR3 is TGTGCCAGCAGTCTCAGAGGCGGGGTCCATAATGAAAAACTGTTTTTT. It specifies CASSLRGGVHNEKLFF.

This clonotype was counted ten times or more. The chain employs TRBV28 and TRBJ2-1, with 9 bases aligning to TRBD1. CDR3 length: 16 residues. V was clipped by 1 base and J by 3 bases; unmatched bases: 4. Germline values: CDR1 MDHEN, CDR2 SYDVKM. Here the CDR3 reads CASSLLQGAVYNEQFF. The CDR3, as DNA: TGTGCCAGCAGTTTATTACAGGGGGCGGTCTACAATGAGCAGTTCTTC.

This clonotype was seen ten or more times. The chain has TRBV7-2 and TRBJ2-3; 12 bases are shared with TRBD2. CDR1 is SGHTA and CDR2 is FQGNSA in the germline V gene. Trimming took 1 base from V and 2 from J; bases not matched to a gene: 7. This CDR3 comprises 18 residues. The CDR3 loop reads CASSLELAGGGNTDTQYF. CDR3 nucleotides: TGTGCCAGCAGCTTAGAACTAGCGGGGGGCGGTAACACAGATACGCAGTATTTT.

The sample holds many counts of this clonotype. V is TRBV7-2 and J is TRBJ2-3, with D perhaps matching TRBD2 (7 bases). The germline V and J ends were trimmed by 5 bases and 4 bases, with 16 bases remaining between them. CDR1 and CDR2 from the germline V gene are SGHTA and FQGNSA. The CDR3 totals 15 residues. This CDR3 reads CASSLGGGGADTQYF. The CDR3 nucleotides read TGTGCCAGCAGCCTTGGAGGGGGGGGCGCAGATACGCAGTATTTT. Variable domain in full (rest from reference TRBV7-2 and TRBJ2-3): GAGVSQSPSNKVTEKGKDVELRCDPISGHTALYWYRQSLGQGLEFLIYFQGNSAPDKSGLPSDRFSAERTGGSVSTLTIQRTQQEDSAVYLCASSLGGGGADTQYFGPGTRLTVL.

This clonotype has a count of ten or more. The CDR3 here is CASSLRGGDQPQHF. CDR3 DNA: TGTGCCAGCAGCCTCCGGGGGGGCGATCAGCCCCAGCATTTT. The chain recombines TRBV7-2 with TRBJ1-5, with TRBD1 as a possible D gene (6 bases). V lost 5 bases and J lost 5, with 13 bases in between. The germline V gene has CDR1 SGHTA and CDR2 FQGNSA. The CDR3 is 14 amino acids.

This clonotype was counted ten times or more. This chain uses TRBV7-2 with TRBJ2-1; unclear D gene. From germline, CDR1 is SGHTA and CDR2 FQGNSA. Between the trimmed V and J ends, which lost 2 bases and 7 bases, there was a span of 6 bases. The CDR3 has 12 amino acids. CDR3: CASSLSRNEQFF. CDR3 DNA sequence: TGTGCCAGCAGCTTATCTCGGAATGAGCAGTTCTTC.

This clonotype was seen many times. V is TRBV7-2 and J is TRBJ2-5; 8 bases are shared with TRBD1. V was pared by 1 base and J by 2 bases, with 3 bases of the junction left unmatched. The germline gives CDR1 SGHTA, CDR2 FQGNSA. CDR3 length: 15 amino acids. The CDR3 loop reads CASSLVTGGQETQYF. The CDR3 DNA reads as TGTGCCAGCAGCTTAGTAACAGGGGGGCAAGAGACCCAGTACTTC.